Detailed here is one TCR beta chain. This sample was included in a study of Ad26.COV2.S vaccination and SARS-CoV-2 variants. Treatment meaning: approximately 18 received Ad26.COV2.S at low or high dose, single or two shots; several received placebo; per-sample allocation not given. Sampling took place 63 days after the first vaccine or placebo injection. In germline, CDR1 is SGHAT, CDR2 FQNNGV. The CDR3 covers 14 residues. V was pared by 5 bases and J by 6 bases, with 10 bases of the junction left unmatched. Assay: immunoSEQ multiplex PCR; the TCRdb copy retains only in-frame clones and omits some. The repertoire includes roughly 380,000 clones, roughly 91% of them detected once, and about 3% sits in the top ten.

The chain joins TRBV11-2 to TRBJ2-7; 7 positions agree with TRBD1. The input for sequencing was peripheral blood, taken in a trial of Ad26.COV2.S vaccine versus placebo. The TCR sequence derives from a person aged 18-65 years who received the Ad26.COV2.S COVID-19 vaccine or a placebo. CDR3 protein: CASSQDRVGFEQYF. The CDR3 region has the DNA TGTGCCAGCAGCCAAGACAGGGTGGGTTTCGAGCAGTACTTC.